The 14 T cell receptor beta chains below were found in one sample sequenced in a study of Graves' ophthalmopathy and Graves' hyperthyroidism. Amplification of TCR beta CDR3 regions used RNA transcripts. First-round RT-PCR employed HTBI primers, with a second-round multiplex PCR after it. Via MiXCR, TCRdb re-called the multiplex PCR reads, giving one row per CDR3 protein. The repertoire includes under 350,000 distinct CDR3 sequences, 17% of them detected once, and 12% sits in the top ten. Sequenced material: peripheral blood. The receptors were sampled from an adult man with Graves' ophthalmopathy.

This clonotype came up many times. The J gene is TRBJ1-1, the V gene TRBV19; tentative D call: TRBD1 (5 bases). The CDR3 has 14 residues. V was pared by 10 bases and J by 0 bases, with 15 bases between. Per the germline V gene, CDR1 is LNHDA and CDR2 is SQIVND (reference sequence). In DNA form, the CDR3 reads TGTGCCACCATCCTCCCAGGGCTGAACACTGAAGCTTTCTTT. This translates into CATILPGLNTEAFF.

At least ten counts were recorded for this clonotype. The V and J genes are TRBV19 and TRBJ1-1, with 8 bases that match TRBD1. V shed 2 bases, J shed 7 bases, and the junction held 6 bases outside the gene matches. CDR1 is LNHDA, CDR2 SQIVND, per germline (reference sequence). The CDR3 runs 14 residues. The CDR3 sequence: CASSIIGQGGEAFF. The CDR3 DNA reads TGTGCCAGTAGTATAATCGGACAGGGTGGTGAAGCTTTCTTT. Full variable domain (rest looked up from reference TRBV19 and TRBJ1-1): DGGITQSPKYLFRKEGQNVTLSCEQNLNHDAMYWYRQDPGQGLRLIYYSQIVNDFQKGDIAEGYSVSREKKESFPLTVTSAQKNPTAFYLCASSIIGQGGEAFFGQGTRLTVV.

The chain is built from TRBV28 and TRBJ1-1; D is undetermined. The length of the CDR3 is 14 residues. V lost 11 bases and J lost 1, with 17 bases in between. Germline values: CDR1 MDHEN, CDR2 SYDVKM. CDR3: CAAKRGGRNTEAFF. The CDR3 coding sequence is TGTGCCGCCAAAAGAGGCGGGCGGAACACTGAAGCTTTCTTT.

The chain couples TRBV11-3 to TRBJ2-7; D is undetermined. Germline CDR1 and CDR2: SGHNT and YENEEA. V was trimmed by 1 base and J by 3 bases, leaving 13 bases between them. This CDR3 spans 15 amino acids. The CDR3 protein is CASSLGDGGLYEQYF. The CDR3 DNA reads TGTGCCAGCAGCTTAGGCGACGGCGGCCTCTACGAGCAGTACTTC. The complete variable domain, with remaining parts taken from reference TRBV11-3 and TRBJ2-7, reads EAGVVQSPRYKIIEKKQPVAFWCNPISGHNTLYWYLQNLGQGPELLIRYENEEAVDDSQLPKDRFSAERLKGVDSTLKIQPAELGDSAVYLCASSLGDGGLYEQYFGPGTRLTVT.

At least ten counts were recorded for this clonotype. The chain is built from TRBV12-3 or TRBV12-4 and TRBJ2-5, with TRBD2 matching 12 bases. This CDR3 comprises 14 residues. V lost 2 bases, J lost 5 bases, and 0 bases stayed unmatched. CDR3 sequence (DNA): TGTGCCAGCAGTTTACTAGCGGGAGGGGAGACCCAGTACTTC. Amino acid sequence: CASSLLAGGETQYF.

This clonotype showed up many times. The rearrangement uses TRBV29-1 and TRBJ2-7, with D perhaps being TRBD1 or TRBD2 (6 bases each). The CDR3 contains 15 residues. Looked up from germline, CDR1 is SQVTM and CDR2 is ANQGSEA. Trimming removed 6 bases from V and 5 bases from J, with 23 bases in between. The CDR3 DNA reads TGCAGCGTCCGCCCGGGGGCCTCGGGACGACACGAGCAGTACTTC. Translation: CSVRPGASGRHEQYF.

This clonotype was recorded many times. The chain combines TRBV20-1 with TRBJ2-7; 10 nucleotides agree with TRBD1. This CDR3 contains 13 residues. CDR1 is DFQATT, CDR2 SNEGSKA, per germline (reference sequence). V shed 3 bases and J 5 bases; nucleotides not matched to a gene: 4. Here the CDR3 DNA reads TGCAGTGCTAGTTATGGGACAGGGGACGAGCAGTACTTC. It codes for CSASYGTGDEQYF.

Many counts were recorded for this clonotype. The V call is TRBV2, the J call TRBJ1-4, with D possibly matching TRBD1 (6 bases). The CDR3 consists of 13 residues. Between the trimmed V and J ends, which lost 6 bases and 8 bases, there was a span of 13 bases. Germline V gene sequence: CDR1 SNHLY, CDR2 FYNNEI. The CDR3 DNA sequence: TGTGCCAGCAGCATCAGGGGAAGGGAAAAACTGTTTTTT. Its protein product is CASSIRGREKLFF.

The V and J genes are TRBV20-1 and TRBJ2-5; no firm D call. The CDR3 covers 11 residues. CDR1 and CDR2 (germline): DFQATT, SNEGSKA (reference sequence). V lost 3 bases and J lost 4, with 6 bases in between. CDR3 sequence reads: CSASDGETQYF. For the CDR3, the DNA is TGCAGTGCTAGCGACGGAGAGACCCAGTACTTC.

This clonotype was recorded many times. The genes are TRBV20-1 and TRBJ1-1; D possibly corresponds to TRBD1 (5 bases). The CDR3 length is 15 residues. Germline V gene data show CDR1 as DFQATT and CDR2 as SNEGSKA (reference sequence). V was clipped by 0 bases and J by 1 base, with 12 bases between them. The CDR3 region has the DNA TGCAGTGCTAGAGACGACGGGGCCGGGAACACTGAAGCTTTCTTT. Translation: CSARDDGAGNTEAFF.

At least ten counts were recorded for this clonotype. The gene calls are TRBV12-3 or TRBV12-4 and TRBJ2-2, with D hard to call. This CDR3 contains 13 residues. V dropped 8 bases and J dropped 4 bases, with 11 bases sitting between them. CDR3 amino acids: CASSNQATGELFF. DNA of the CDR3: TGTGCCAGCTCCAATCAGGCCACCGGGGAGCTGTTTTTT.

This clonotype was picked up a small number of times. The chain couples TRBV4-2 to TRBJ2-2; 7 bases align to TRBD2. The junction had 10 bases not matched to a gene; V was cut back by 6 bases and J by 0 bases. The CDR3 runs to 17 residues. Germline values: CDR1 LGHNA, CDR2 YNFKEQ. DNA of the CDR3: TGTGCCAGCAGGCCGCTACTAGCGCGATCGAACACCGGGGAGCTGTTTTTT. Amino acids: CASRPLLARSNTGELFF.

The chain is built from TRBV3-1 and TRBJ1-2, with D maybe TRBD1 (5 bases). CDR1 is LGHDT, CDR2 YNNKEL, per germline (reference sequence). V was pared by 1 base and J by 0 bases, with 9 bases between. The CDR3 is 15 amino acids. CDR3 amino acids: CASSQGDVANYGYTF. The CDR3 coding sequence is TGTGCCAGCAGCCAAGGGGACGTAGCTAACTATGGCTACACCTTC.

V usage is TRBV9 and J usage is TRBJ1-2; 9 bases line up with TRBD1. Germline loops: CDR1 SGDLS, CDR2 YYNGEE. V shed 3 bases, J shed 5 bases, and the junction held 8 bases outside the gene matches. CDR3 length: 15 residues. In nucleotides, the CDR3 is TGTGCCAGCAGCGAACAGGGGGCGACTTGGTATGGCTACACCTTC. Translated, it gives CASSEQGATWYGYTF.